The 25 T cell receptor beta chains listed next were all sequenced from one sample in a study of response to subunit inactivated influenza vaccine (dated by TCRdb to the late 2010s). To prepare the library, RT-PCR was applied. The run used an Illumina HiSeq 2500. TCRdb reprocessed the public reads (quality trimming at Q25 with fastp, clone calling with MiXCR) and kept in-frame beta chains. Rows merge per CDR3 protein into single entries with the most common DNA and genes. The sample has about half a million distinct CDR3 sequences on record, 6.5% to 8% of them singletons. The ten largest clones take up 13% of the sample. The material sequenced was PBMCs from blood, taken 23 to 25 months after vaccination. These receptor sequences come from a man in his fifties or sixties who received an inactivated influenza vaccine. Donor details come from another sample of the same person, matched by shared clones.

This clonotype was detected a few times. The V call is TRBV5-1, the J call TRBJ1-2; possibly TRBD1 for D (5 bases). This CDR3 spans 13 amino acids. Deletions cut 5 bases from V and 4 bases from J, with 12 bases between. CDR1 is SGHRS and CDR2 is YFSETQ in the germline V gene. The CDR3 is CASSRDGPYGYTF. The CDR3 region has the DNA TGCGCCAGCAGTCGGGACGGCCCCTATGGCTACACCTTC.

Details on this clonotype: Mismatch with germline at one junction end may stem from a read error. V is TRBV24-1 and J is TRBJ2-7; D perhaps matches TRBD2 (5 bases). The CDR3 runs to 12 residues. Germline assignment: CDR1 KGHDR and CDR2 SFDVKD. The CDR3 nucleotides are TGTGCCACCAGTGAAGGCAGCGGCGAGCAGAACTTC. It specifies CATSEGSGEQNF.

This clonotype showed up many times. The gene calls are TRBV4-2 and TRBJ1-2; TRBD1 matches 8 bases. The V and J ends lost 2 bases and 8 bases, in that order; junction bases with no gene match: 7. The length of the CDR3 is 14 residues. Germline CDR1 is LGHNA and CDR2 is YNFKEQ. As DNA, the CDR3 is TGTGCCAGCAGCCAACTCGACAGGGGTCGCGGCTACACCTTC. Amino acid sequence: CASSQLDRGRGYTF.

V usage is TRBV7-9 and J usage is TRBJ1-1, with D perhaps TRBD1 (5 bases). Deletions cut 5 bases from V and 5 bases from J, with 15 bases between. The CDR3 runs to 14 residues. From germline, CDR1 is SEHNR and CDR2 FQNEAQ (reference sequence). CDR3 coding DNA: TGTGCCAGCAGCCCGCGGACGGGGACGACTGAAGCTTTCTTT. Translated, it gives CASSPRTGTTEAFF.

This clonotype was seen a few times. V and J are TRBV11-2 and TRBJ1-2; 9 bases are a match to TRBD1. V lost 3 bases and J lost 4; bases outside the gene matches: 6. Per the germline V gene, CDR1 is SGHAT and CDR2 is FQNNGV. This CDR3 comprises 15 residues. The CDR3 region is CASSFRTGVPYGYTF. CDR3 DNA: TGTGCCAGCAGCTTCCGGACAGGGGTCCCCTATGGCTACACCTTC. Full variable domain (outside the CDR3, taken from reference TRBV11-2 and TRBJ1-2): EAGVAQSPRYKIIEKRQSVAFWCNPISGHATLYWYQQILGQGPKLLIQFQNNGVVDDSQLPKDRFSAERLKGVDSTLKIQPAKLEDSAVYLCASSFRTGVPYGYTFGSGTRLTVV.

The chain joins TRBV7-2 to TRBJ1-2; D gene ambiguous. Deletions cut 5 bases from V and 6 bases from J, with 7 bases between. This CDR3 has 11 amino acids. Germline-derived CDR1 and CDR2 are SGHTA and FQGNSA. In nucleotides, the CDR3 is TGTGCCAGCAGCGGCTTGGATGGCTACACCTTC. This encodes CASSGLDGYTF.

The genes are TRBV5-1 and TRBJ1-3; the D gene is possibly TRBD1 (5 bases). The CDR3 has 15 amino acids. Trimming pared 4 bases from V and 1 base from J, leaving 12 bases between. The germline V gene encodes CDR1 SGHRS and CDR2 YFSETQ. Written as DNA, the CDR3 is TGCGCCAGCAGCGAGGCGGGACTATCTGGAAACACCATATATTTT. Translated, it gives CASSEAGLSGNTIYF.

CDR3 residues: CASSQTADGQRNTDTQYF. The CDR3 DNA follows: TGCGCCAGCAGCCAAACCGCTGATGGCCAAAGGAACACAGATACGCAGTATTTT. This chain uses TRBV4-1 with TRBJ2-3; D is undetermined. The CDR3 sequence is 18 residues long. Germline CDR1 reads MGHRA; CDR2 reads YSYEKL. V was shortened by 2 bases and J by 2 bases, with 20 bases between the two germline ends.

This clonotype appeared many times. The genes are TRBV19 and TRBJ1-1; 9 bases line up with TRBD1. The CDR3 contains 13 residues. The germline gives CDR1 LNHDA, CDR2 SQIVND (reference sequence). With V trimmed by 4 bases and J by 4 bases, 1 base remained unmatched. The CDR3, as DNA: TGTGCCAGTAGTACGACAGGGGGCACTGAAGCTTTCTTT. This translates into CASSTTGGTEAFF.

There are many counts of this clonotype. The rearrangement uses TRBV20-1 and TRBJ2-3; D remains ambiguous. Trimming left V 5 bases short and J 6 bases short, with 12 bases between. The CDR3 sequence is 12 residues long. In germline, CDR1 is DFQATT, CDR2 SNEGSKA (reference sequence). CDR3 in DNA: TGCAGTGCTTGGTGGCAGGACGATACGCAGTATTTT. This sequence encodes CSAWWQDDTQYF.

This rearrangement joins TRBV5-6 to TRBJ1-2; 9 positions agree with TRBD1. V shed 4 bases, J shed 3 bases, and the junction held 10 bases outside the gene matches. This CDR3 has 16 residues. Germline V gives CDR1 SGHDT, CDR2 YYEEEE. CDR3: CASSAIPGQGDYGYTF. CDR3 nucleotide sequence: TGTGCCAGCAGCGCAATACCGGGACAGGGCGACTATGGCTACACCTTC.

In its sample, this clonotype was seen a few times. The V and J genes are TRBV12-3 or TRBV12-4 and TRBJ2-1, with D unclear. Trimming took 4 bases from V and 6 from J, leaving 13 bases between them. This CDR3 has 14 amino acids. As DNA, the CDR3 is TGTGCCAGCAGTTGGACGGAGAGTAGCAATGAGCAGTTCTTC. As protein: CASSWTESSNEQFF.

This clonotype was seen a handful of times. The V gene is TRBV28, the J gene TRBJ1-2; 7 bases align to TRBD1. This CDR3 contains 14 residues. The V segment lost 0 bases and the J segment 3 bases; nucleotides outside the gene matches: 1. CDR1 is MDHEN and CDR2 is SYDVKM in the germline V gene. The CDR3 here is CASSLWGQYYGYTF. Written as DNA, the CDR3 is TGTGCCAGCAGTTTATGGGGACAGTACTATGGCTACACCTTC.

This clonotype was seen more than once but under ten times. CDR3 in amino acids: CASSLASRGTGELFF. CDR3 DNA sequence: TGTGCCAGCAGCTTAGCGTCGAGGGGCACCGGGGAGCTGTTTTTT. The gene calls are TRBV7-2 and TRBJ2-2; D could derive from TRBD1 or TRBD2 (5 bases each). Germline V gives CDR1 SGHTA, CDR2 FQGNSA. The CDR3 length is 15 residues. V was shortened by 0 bases and J by 4 bases, with 9 bases between the two germline ends.

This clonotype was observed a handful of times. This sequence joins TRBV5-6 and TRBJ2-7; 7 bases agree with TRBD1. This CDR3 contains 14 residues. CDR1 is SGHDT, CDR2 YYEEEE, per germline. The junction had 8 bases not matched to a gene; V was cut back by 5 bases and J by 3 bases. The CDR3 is CASRYRDSNYEQYF. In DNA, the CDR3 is TGTGCCAGCAGATACCGGGACAGCAACTACGAGCAGTACTTC.

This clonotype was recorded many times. The CDR3 loop is CATSDPSGGRTGELFF. DNA of the CDR3: TGTGCCACCAGTGACCCCTCAGGGGGCAGGACCGGGGAGCTGTTTTTT. J is TRBJ2-2 and V is TRBV24-1; TRBD1 agrees at 8 bases. The trim removed 4 bases at V and 5 bases at J, leaving 8 bases unmatched. Germline CDR1 and CDR2: KGHDR and SFDVKD. This CDR3 is built from 16 residues.

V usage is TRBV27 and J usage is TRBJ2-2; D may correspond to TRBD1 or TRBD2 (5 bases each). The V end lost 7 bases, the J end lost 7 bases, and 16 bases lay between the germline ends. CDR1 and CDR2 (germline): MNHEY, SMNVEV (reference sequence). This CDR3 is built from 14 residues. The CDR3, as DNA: TGTGCCAGCACCCCTGTCGGGGCCGGCGGGGAGCTGTTTTTT. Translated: CASTPVGAGGELFF.

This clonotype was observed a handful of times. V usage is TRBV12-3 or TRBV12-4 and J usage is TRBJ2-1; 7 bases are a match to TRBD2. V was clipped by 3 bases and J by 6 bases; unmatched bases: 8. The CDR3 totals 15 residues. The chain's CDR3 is CASSFTGGRANEQFF. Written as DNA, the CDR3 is TGTGCCAGCAGTTTTACGGGGGGTAGAGCCAATGAGCAGTTCTTC.

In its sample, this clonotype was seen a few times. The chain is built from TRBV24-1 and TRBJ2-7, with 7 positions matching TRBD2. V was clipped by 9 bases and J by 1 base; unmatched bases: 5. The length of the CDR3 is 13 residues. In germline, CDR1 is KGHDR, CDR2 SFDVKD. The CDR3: CATSGLSSYEQYF. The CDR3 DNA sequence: TGTGCCACCTCGGGACTATCTTCCTACGAGCAGTACTTC.

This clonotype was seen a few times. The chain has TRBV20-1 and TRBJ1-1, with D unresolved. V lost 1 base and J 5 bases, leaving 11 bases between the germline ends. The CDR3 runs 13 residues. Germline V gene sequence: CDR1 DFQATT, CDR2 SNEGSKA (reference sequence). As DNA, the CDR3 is TGCAGTGCTAGAGTTACTCTAGGGACTGAAGCTTTCTTT. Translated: CSARVTLGTEAFF.

CDR3 protein: CASSYKREAAYEQYF. CDR3 nucleotide sequence: TGCGCCAGCAGCTATAAGCGGGAGGCAGCCTACGAGCAGTACTTC. The V call is TRBV5-1, the J call TRBJ2-7; 9 nucleotides agree with TRBD2. CDR3 length equals 15 residues. Germline V gene lookup returns CDR1 SGHRS and CDR2 YFSETQ. The J segment lost 2 bases and the V segment lost 3 bases, leaving 6 bases of the junction unmatched.

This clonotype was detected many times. For the CDR3, the DNA is TGTGCCAGCAGGGGCGGAGCGGGACCCTACAATGAGCAGTTCTTC. Protein product: CASRGGAGPYNEQFF. The chain recombines TRBV4-2 with TRBJ2-1, with 7 positions matching TRBD2. V lost 6 bases and J lost 2; bases outside the gene matches: 7. Germline CDR1 is LGHNA and CDR2 is YNFKEQ. This CDR3 is 15 amino acids long.

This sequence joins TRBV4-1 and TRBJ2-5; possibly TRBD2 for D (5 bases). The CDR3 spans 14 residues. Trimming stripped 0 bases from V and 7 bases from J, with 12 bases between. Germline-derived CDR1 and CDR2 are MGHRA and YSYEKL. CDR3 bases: TGCGCCAGCAGCCAAGATCACGGGGTTGGGACCCAGTACTTC. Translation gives CASSQDHGVGTQYF.

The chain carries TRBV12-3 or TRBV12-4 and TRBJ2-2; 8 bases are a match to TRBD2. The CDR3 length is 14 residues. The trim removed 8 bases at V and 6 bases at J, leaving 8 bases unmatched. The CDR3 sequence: CASSAREVAGELFF. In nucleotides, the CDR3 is TGTGCCAGCTCGGCGCGGGAGGTGGCCGGGGAGCTGTTTTTT.

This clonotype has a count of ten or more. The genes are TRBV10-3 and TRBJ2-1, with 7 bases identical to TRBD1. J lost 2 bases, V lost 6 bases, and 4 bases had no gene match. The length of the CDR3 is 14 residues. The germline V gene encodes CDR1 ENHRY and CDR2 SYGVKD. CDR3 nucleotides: TGTGCCATCAGCCTACAGGGGACCTACAATGAGCAGTTCTTC. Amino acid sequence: CAISLQGTYNEQFF.